This T cell receptor beta chain comes out of a study of glioma-infiltrating T cells after dendritic cell vaccination. Time point described: after dendritic cell vaccination, including at tumor progression/relapse. The CDR3 totals 15 residues. The germline V gene encodes CDR1 LNHDA and CDR2 SQIVND (reference sequence). The V and J ends lost 5 bases and 0 bases respectively, with 14 bases between them. The repertoire was sequenced with immunoSEQ multiplex PCR; TCRdb's copy has only in-frame clones and lacks some. This sample yields 85,000 to 100,000 clones, of which less than 90% are seen a single time; roughly 5.3% belongs to the top ten.

The TCR sequence derives from a human donor with glioblastoma. This sample comprised blood, obtained after dendritic cell vaccination. This chain uses TRBV19 with TRBJ2-7, with a tentative D call TRBD2 (5 bases). The CDR3 is CASSPWTGSSYEQYF. The CDR3 region has the DNA TGTGCCAGTAGTCCTTGGACTGGAAGCTCCTACGAGCAGTACTTC. Complete variable domain (other parts from reference TRBV19 and TRBJ2-7): DGGITQSPKYLFRKEGQNVTLSCEQNLNHDAMYWYRQDPGQGLRLIYYSQIVNDFQKGDIAEGYSVSREKKESFPLTVTSAQKNPTAFYLCASSPWTGSSYEQYFGPGTRLTVT.